This TCR beta chain came from a study of blood T cell repertoires in COVID-19 (dated by TCRdb to 2019 to 2021). Looking at the study overall: Samples covering the acute and convalescent phases of COVID-19 were provided by collaborators in the United States, Italy and Spain. The repertoires were released in a freely available public database meant as a resource for research on the immune response to SARS-CoV-2. Sample metadata almost always included a de-identified subject ID, COVID-19 status, age in years and sex. The material from the prospective study consisted of cDNA or gDNA derived from T cells, B-cell-depleted T cells, or PBMCs. Subjects who had been exposed to COVID-19, were actively infected with it, or had recovered from it provided the deeply sampled blood TCRbeta repertoires that made up the dataset. Where available, HLA class I and class II types were obtained from metadata supplied by the sample provider rather than from assay-based typing. The samples were drawn from two sources: the first 160 participants of the ongoing ImmuneRACE study, and 950 to 1,500 subjects contributed by 6 global collaborators.

The germline V gene yields KGHSH for CDR1 and LQKENI for CDR2. The CDR3 goes from the cysteine to the phenylalanine over 15 residues. Only the CDR3 DNA stays, 45 bases, in frame from base 1. Trimming accounts for 3 bases at V and 7 bases at J, while the number of junction bases matched to no gene is 9. Concerning this clone: Its antigen is currently not known. No quality values exist for individual bases; no much larger clone is one base distant.

Whole blood was collected in K2EDTA tubes by collaborating institutions according to the institutions' own protocols. For TCRbeta analysis, collaborator samples were shipped as frozen whole blood, as isolated PBMCs, or as DNA extracted from either sample type. TCRbeta CDR3 regions were amplified from genomic DNA by means of the immunoSEQ Assay, a bias-controlled multiplex PCR. The study's processing was this. The number of nucleated cells in each sample was estimated by amplification of reference gene primers within the assay. Sequence reads were collapsed and filtered to measure the absolute abundance of every unique TCRbeta CDR3 rearrangement. Productive Simpson clonality was computed per sample as the square root of Simpson's diversity index over productive rearrangements. Sourced from immuneACCESS, this table was stored by TCRdb with only in-frame sequences that have V and J called. A share of the clones is absent; for the studies checked, an unresolved V gene accounts for under half, and the remainder has no known explanation. The V and J calls and the clone size are those of that table, but D and trimming were determined from the DNA. The sample table lists about 38,000 clones, around 87% of them with a count of one. Jointly, the top ten make up 25% to 30% of the sample.

What the research found in general, with its limitations: The amount of clinical and demographic metadata varied by source and participant and was provided uncurated.

The clonotype originates from a man aged 55 to 70 with active or convalescent COVID-19. Sequencing was performed on peripheral blood. This sequence uses TRBV18 and TRBJ1-5; 7 of the junction bases match TRBD1. CDR3 sequence: CASSPGQGGEQPQHF. The DNA sequence reads TGTGCCAGCTCACCGGGGCAGGGGGGAGAACAGCCCCAGCATTTT.